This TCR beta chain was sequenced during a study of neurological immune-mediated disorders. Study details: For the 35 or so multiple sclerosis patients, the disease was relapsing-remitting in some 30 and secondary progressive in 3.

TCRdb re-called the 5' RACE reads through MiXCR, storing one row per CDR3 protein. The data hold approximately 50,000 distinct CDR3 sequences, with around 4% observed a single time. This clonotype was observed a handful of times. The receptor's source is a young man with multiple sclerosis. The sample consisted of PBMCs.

The CDR3 bases are TGTGCCAGCAGCCAAGACTGGGGGCGAGGGACTGAAGCTTTCTTT. Its translation: CASSQDWGRGTEAFF. The V call is TRBV3-1, the J call TRBJ1-1, with D possibly matching TRBD1 (6 bases). This CDR3 region has 15 residues. The germline CDR1 and CDR2 sequences are LGHDT and YNNKEL (reference sequence). V lost 0 bases and J lost 5, with 13 bases in between.